The 4 T cell receptor beta chains presented below share a single source sample, sequenced in a study of identical twins. MiXCR, applied by TCRdb to the 5' RACE reads, yields one record per CDR3 protein. The sample contains about 530,000 distinct CDR3 sequences, around 24% of which appear only once. This sample also belongs to another study, concerning yellow fever vaccine responses in identical twins.

Sequenced sample: CD4+ T cells sorted from blood. These TCRs come from a woman between 18 and 29 years old in good health.

A few counts support this clonotype. The chain recombines TRBV29-1 with TRBJ2-1; 10 bases fit TRBD2. Germline V lookup: CDR1 SQVTM, CDR2 ANQGSEA. This CDR3 comprises 14 residues. The junction had 5 bases not matched to a gene; V was cut back by 6 bases and J by 3 bases. The CDR3 DNA follows: TGCAGCGTCTTAGCGGGGGGCCGCTACAATGAGCAGTTCTTC. It is translated as CSVLAGGRYNEQFF.

This clonotype turned up a few times. This chain links TRBV9 with TRBJ2-7; TRBD2 agrees at 9 bases. The CDR3 covers 14 residues. CDR1 and CDR2 (germline): SGDLS, YYNGEE. V lost 3 bases to trimming and J lost 0 bases; unmatched junction nucleotides: 1. In DNA, the CDR3 is TGTGCCAGCAGCGGGACTAGCGACTCCTACGAGCAGTACTTC. As protein: CASSGTSDSYEQYF.

The table lists this clonotype with a few counts. The chain links TRBV10-3 to TRBJ1-1; a weak D match, TRBD1 (5 bases). The V gene lost 2 bases and the J gene lost 2 bases, with 9 bases spanning the gap. The CDR3 runs 14 residues. Germline V CDR1 and CDR2: ENHRY, SYGVKD. CDR3: CAISEGTANTEAFF. The CDR3 nucleotides read TGTGCCATCAGTGAGGGGACGGCAAACACTGAAGCTTTCTTT.

This clonotype was observed at least ten times. The V and J genes are TRBV6-1 and TRBJ2-1; 8 nucleotides align to TRBD2. This CDR3 region has 15 residues. J lost 0 bases, V lost 5 bases, and 3 bases had no gene match. CDR1 and CDR2 from the germline V gene are MNHNS and SASEGT. Written as DNA, the CDR3 is TGTGCCAGCAGTCAAAGCGGGAGCTCCTACAATGAGCAGTTCTTC. It specifies CASSQSGSSYNEQFF.